The 25 T cell receptor beta chains in this list originate from one sample, sequenced in a study of T cell responses to AZD1222 COVID-19 vaccine. Data came from immunoSEQ multiplex PCR; TCRdb stores just in-frame clones and leaves some out. The sample has roughly 200,000 clones; approximately 94% are singletons. This material consisted of peripheral blood, taken on day 0 of MenACWY control vaccination. The receptor set was obtained from an adult in good health.

V gene TRBV7-3 combines with J gene TRBJ2-1; possibly TRBD2 for D (5 bases). Germline V lookup: CDR1 SGHTA, CDR2 FQGTGA. V lost 1 base to trimming and J lost 0 bases, with 7 bases between them. The CDR3 has 15 residues. The CDR3 here is CASSLMRVSYNEQFF. The CDR3 nucleotides read TGTGCCAGCAGCTTAATGAGGGTCTCCTACAATGAGCAGTTCTTC.

The chain employs TRBV27 and TRBJ2-2; D ambiguous. Trimming shortened V by 7 bases and J by 6 bases, and 15 bases separated the two germline ends. Looked up from germline, CDR1 is MNHEY and CDR2 is SMNVEV (reference sequence). CDR3 length: 14 residues. The CDR3 DNA is TGTGCCAGCAAACCCTTGTCTCCGCCCGGGGAGCTGTTTTTT. Translated: CASKPLSPPGELFF.

The chain couples TRBV5-6 to TRBJ1-1; D is ambiguous. CDR3 length: 14 residues. Germline V gene lookup returns CDR1 SGHDT and CDR2 YYEEEE. The germline V and J ends were trimmed by 3 bases and 10 bases, with 19 bases remaining between them. The CDR3 protein is CASSSGVGVGGAFF. The CDR3 coding sequence is TGTGCCAGCAGCTCGGGAGTCGGGGTGGGAGGAGCTTTCTTT.

As DNA, the CDR3 is TGTGCCAGCAGGGCGAGCACAGATACGCAGTATTTT. It translates to CASRASTDTQYF. The chain uses TRBV6-5 and TRBJ2-3; D ambiguous. The CDR3 is made up of 12 amino acids. Germline V CDR1 and CDR2: MNHEY, SVGAGI. The V end was cut by 6 bases, the J end by 0 bases, with 4 bases between.

The rearrangement uses TRBV20-1 and TRBJ1-1, with no clear D. Deletions cut 5 bases from V and 6 bases from J, with 10 bases between. Germline V lookup: CDR1 DFQATT, CDR2 SNEGSKA (reference sequence). This CDR3 comprises 11 residues. The CDR3 spells CSAPDVAEAFF. DNA of the CDR3: TGCAGTGCTCCGGACGTCGCTGAAGCTTTCTTT.

The chain carries TRBV7-8 and TRBJ1-1; D is undetermined. V was pared by 5 bases and J by 4 bases, with 11 bases between. The CDR3 consists of 13 residues. Germline V gene data show CDR1 as SGHVS and CDR2 as FQNEAQ. CDR3 loop: CASSPPMGTEAFF. CDR3 DNA sequence: TGTGCCAGCAGCCCTCCGATGGGCACTGAAGCTTTCTTT.

The chain couples TRBV3-1 (or the pseudogene TRBV3-2) to TRBJ1-3; the D gene is possibly TRBD1 (6 bases). Per the germline V gene, CDR1 is LGHDT and CDR2 is YNNKEL (reference sequence). Trimming removed 2 bases from V and 9 bases from J, with 23 bases in between. The CDR3 is 17 amino acids. CDR3 amino acids: CASSQYLGGPLSGTIYF. The CDR3 coding sequence is TGTGCCAGCAGCCAATATCTAGGGGGTCCCTTGAGTGGCACCATATATTTT.

This clone was seen just once. The V gene is TRBV6-2 or TRBV6-3, the J gene TRBJ1-2; 7 positions match TRBD1. The V segment lost 5 bases and the J segment 2 bases; nucleotides outside the gene matches: 11. This CDR3 is 16 amino acids long. Germline-derived CDR1 and CDR2 are MNHEY and SVGEGT. CDR3 sequence reads: CASSTQGGRTNYGYTF. As DNA, the CDR3 is TGTGCCAGCAGTACCCAGGGGGGACGGACGAACTATGGCTACACCTTC.

Notes on this clone: Other DNA sequences within the sample encode an identical CDR3. The CDR3 reads CASSQDSNQPQHF. The CDR3 DNA reads as TGTGCCAGCAGCCAGGACAGCAATCAGCCCCAGCATTTT. The rearrangement links TRBV3-1 (or the pseudogene TRBV3-2) to TRBJ1-5, with D uncertain. Germline-derived CDR1 and CDR2 are LGHDT and YNNKEL (reference sequence). V lost 3 bases, J lost 1 base, and 4 bases lay in between. The CDR3 extends over 13 amino acids.

The V and J genes are TRBV6-2 or TRBV6-3 and TRBJ1-1; D is perhaps TRBD1 (5 bases). The CDR3 consists of 14 residues. Per the germline V gene, CDR1 is MNHEY and CDR2 is SVGEGT. Trimming took 5 bases from V and 3 from J, leaving 13 bases between them. CDR3 nucleotide sequence: TGTGCCAGCAGTGGCGGACAAGGATACACTGAAGCTTTCTTT. Protein product: CASSGGQGYTEAFF.

The chain carries TRBV5-1 and TRBJ2-5; 16 positions agree with TRBD2. CDR1 and CDR2 from the germline V gene are SGHRS and YFSETQ. V dropped 4 bases and J dropped 5; count of bases not matched to a gene: 11. The CDR3 contains 18 residues. CDR3: CASSQGLAGGPSWETQYF. The CDR3 DNA reads as TGCGCCAGCAGCCAGGGACTAGCGGGGGGGCCTAGTTGGGAGACCCAGTACTTC.

The chain combines TRBV6-2 or TRBV6-3 with TRBJ1-5, with D maybe TRBD1 (5 bases). This CDR3 spans 17 amino acids. The V and J ends lost 2 bases and 5 bases respectively, with 19 bases between them. Looked up from germline, CDR1 is MNHEY and CDR2 is SVGEGT. The DNA for the CDR3 is TGTGCCAGCAGTTACCCGGGGGGACGGCCTGGTGATCAGCCCCAGCATTTT. It yields the protein CASSYPGGRPGDQPQHF.

This chain uses TRBV29-1 with TRBJ2-7; no firm D call. This CDR3 region has 13 residues. Trimming removed 4 bases from V and 2 bases from J, with 12 bases in between. In germline, CDR1 is SQVTM, CDR2 ANQGSEA. Written as DNA, the CDR3 is TGCAGCGTTGCTACTGGCCAGCCCTACGAGCAGTACTTC. Translation: CSVATGQPYEQYF.

In regard to this clone: Additional DNA sequences in this sample encode the identical CDR3. The chain joins TRBV7-2 to TRBJ1-2; perhaps TRBD1 as D (5 bases). Germline V lookup: CDR1 SGHTA, CDR2 FQGNSA. This CDR3 comprises 14 residues. The ends were cut back, 1 base at V and 4 bases at J, with 10 bases in the middle. The DNA for the CDR3 is TGTGCCAGCAGCTTAGATCGGGGACCCTATGGCTACACCTTC. Protein: CASSLDRGPYGYTF.

The chain employs TRBV4-1 and TRBJ1-1; D is unclear. The CDR3 length is 12 residues. Between the trimmed V and J ends, which lost 1 base and 9 bases, there was a span of 9 bases. The germline gives CDR1 MGHRA, CDR2 YSYEKL. The CDR3 region is CASSQAGVKAFF. The CDR3 nucleotides read TGCGCCAGCAGCCAAGCGGGCGTGAAAGCTTTCTTT.

This rearrangement joins TRBV6-5 to TRBJ1-1; D is uncertain. Germline V gives CDR1 MNHEY, CDR2 SVGAGI. The CDR3 loop spans 13 amino acids. V was cut by 5 bases and J by 8 bases, with 15 bases left in between. CDR3 in DNA: TGTGCCAGCAGTCAATCCCCCGCCCTCGAAGCTTTCTTT. Encoded protein: CASSQSPALEAFF.

V is TRBV7-6 and J is TRBJ2-7, with a tentative D call TRBD2 (5 bases). The CDR3 has 14 residues. CDR1 and CDR2 from the germline V gene are SGHVS and FNYEAQ. Trimming cost V 4 bases and J 6 bases, with 16 bases left between them. In nucleotides, the CDR3 is TGTGCCAGCAGCTCCAGAGTAGGGAGCCGCGAGCAGTACTTC. Amino acid sequence: CASSSRVGSREQYF.

V and J are TRBV5-1 and TRBJ1-4; the match to TRBD1 covers 10 bases. V lost 4 bases and J lost 1; bases outside the gene matches: 1. CDR3 length: 15 amino acids. CDR1 SGHRS and CDR2 YFSETQ come from the germline V gene. The CDR3 DNA reads TGCGCCAGCAGCCGGACAGGGGGAACTAATGAAAAACTGTTTTTT. Amino acid sequence: CASSRTGGTNEKLFF.

The CDR3 bases are TGTGCCAGCAGCTTGACTCTAAATCAGCCCCAGCATTTT. It yields the protein CASSLTLNQPQHF. V usage is TRBV7-2 and J usage is TRBJ1-5, with D hard to call. This CDR3 has 13 residues. Germline V gene lookup returns CDR1 SGHTA and CDR2 FQGNSA. Trimming took 3 bases from V and 4 from J, leaving 7 bases between them. The full variable domain, rest sourced from reference TRBV7-2 and TRBJ1-5, is GAGVSQSPSNKVTEKGKDVELRCDPISGHTALYWYRQSLGQGLEFLIYFQGNSAPDKSGLPSDRFSAERTGGSVSTLTIQRTQQEDSAVYLCASSLTLNQPQHFGDGTRLSIL.

This chain connects TRBV4-2 to TRBJ2-2; 8 bases match TRBD2. The CDR3 contains 15 residues. The trim removed 8 bases at V and 2 bases at J, leaving 7 bases unmatched. CDR1 and CDR2 from the germline V gene are LGHNA and YNFKEQ. This CDR3 reads CASEKAGANTGELFF. DNA of the CDR3: TGTGCCAGCGAGAAAGCGGGGGCCAACACCGGGGAGCTGTTTTTT.

The chain uses TRBV27 and TRBJ1-3; TRBD1 matches at 9 bases. Germline CDR1 and CDR2: MNHEY and SMNVEV (reference sequence). The CDR3 sequence is 15 residues long. The V gene end was trimmed by 4 bases and the J gene end by 7 bases; junction bases not matched to a gene: 8. In DNA form, the CDR3 reads TGTGCCAGCAGTTCTTCCGGGACAGGGTGGAACACCATATATTTT. This codes for CASSSSGTGWNTIYF.

This sequence joins TRBV3-1 (or the pseudogene TRBV3-2) and TRBJ1-2; D gene uncertain. Germline V lookup: CDR1 LGHDT, CDR2 YNNKEL (reference sequence). The ends were cut back, 0 bases at V and 8 bases at J, with 16 bases in the middle. The CDR3 loop spans 15 amino acids. DNA for the CDR3: TGTGCCAGCAGCCAAGAAGGCTCCGGGCCCGGGGGCTACACCTTC. Its protein product is CASSQEGSGPGGYTF.

The chain links TRBV18 to TRBJ1-2; perhaps TRBD1 as D (5 bases). The CDR3 extends over 13 amino acids. V gave up 6 bases and J gave up 2 bases, with 10 bases separating them. Germline loops: CDR1 KGHSH, CDR2 LQKENI. The CDR3 nucleotides read TGTGCCAGCTCCATCCAGGGCAACTATGGCTACACCTTC. Translating it yields CASSIQGNYGYTF.

The J gene is TRBJ2-3, the V gene TRBV5-1; D is undetermined. V was trimmed by 0 bases and J by 6 bases, leaving 11 bases between them. The CDR3 has 14 amino acids. Germline assignment: CDR1 SGHRS and CDR2 YFSETQ. The CDR3 protein is CASSLGPMEDTQYF. Here the CDR3 DNA reads TGCGCCAGCAGCTTGGGGCCTATGGAGGATACGCAGTATTTT.

This chain joins TRBV27 and TRBJ2-7; D is ambiguous. CDR1 and CDR2 from the germline V gene are MNHEY and SMNVEV (reference sequence). The CDR3 covers 14 residues. The ends were cut back, 2 bases at V and 2 bases at J, with 10 bases in the middle. The CDR3 DNA reads as TGTGCCAGCAGTTTAGGTAAACCTACCTACGAGCAGTACTTC. Its protein product is CASSLGKPTYEQYF.